Listed below are T cell receptor beta chains from one sample, sequenced in a study of blood T cells in healthy people across ages. TCRdb ran MiXCR on the 5' RACE reads and lists one entry per CDR3 protein. The top ten hold around 50% of the sample, which has 380,000 or so distinct CDR3 sequences, approximately 51% seen once. Sequenced input: blood. These TCRs come from a man in his 60s in good health. CDR3s include the opening cysteine and the closing phenylalanine or tryptophan. A D gene is named only where the DNA matches it firmly. The size entry is marked missing in some rows and otherwise reads once, few, many or a size class.

J: TRBJ2-7; size: few; length: 15; V: TRBV4-3; D: NA; DNA: TGCGCCAGCAGCCAAGATTCGAGGGGGGCCTACGAGCAGTACTTC; CDR3: CASSQDSRGAYEQYF
J: TRBJ2-5; size: NA; length: 18; V: TRBV21-1; D: NA; DNA: TGTGCCAGCAGCAGAAAAGAAGGGAGACTAGCGGGCAGGGAGACCCAGTACTTC; CDR3: CASSRKEGRLAGRETQYF
J: TRBJ2-4; size: few; length: 13; V: TRBV20-1; D: NA; DNA: TGCAGTGTGGGACACACTCTCCAAAACATTCAGTACTTC; CDR3: CSVGHTLQNIQYF
J: TRBJ1-1; size: NA; length: 13; V: TRBV7-8; D: TRBD1; DNA: TGTGCCAGCAGCTTACAGGGGGACACTGAAGCTTTCTTT; CDR3: CASSLQGDTEAFF
J: TRBJ2-7; size: NA; length: 14; V: TRBV12-3/TRBV12-4; D: TRBD1; DNA: TGTGCCAGCAGACGACGGACAGGAACCTACGAGCAGTACTTC; CDR3: CASRRRTGTYEQYF
J: TRBJ2-5; size: NA; length: 13; V: TRBV20-1; D: TRBD1; DNA: TGCAGTGCCCCTCCCAGACAGGGGGGTTTGAAGTACTTC; CDR3: CSAPPRQGGLKYF
J: TRBJ1-2; size: NA; length: 15; V: TRBV13; D: NA; DNA: TGTGCCAGCAGCTTCCGACGTCCCGGTCACTATGGCTACACCTTC; CDR3: CASSFRRPGHYGYTF
J: TRBJ2-7; size: NA; length: 13; V: TRBV14; D: NA; DNA: TGTGCCAGCAGCCAATTTCAGGCGGGGGAGCAGTACTTC; CDR3: CASSQFQAGEQYF
J: TRBJ1-1; size: NA; length: 12; V: TRBV3-1; D: NA; DNA: TGTGCCAGCAGTTACAACAGGGCTGAAGCTTTCTTT; CDR3: CASSYNRAEAFF
J: TRBJ2-3; size: NA; length: 13; V: TRBV29-1; D: NA; DNA: TGCAGCGTTGAAGGGCAGATTACAGATACGCAGTATTTT; CDR3: CSVEGQITDTQYF
J: TRBJ2-7; size: few; length: 16; V: TRBV7-3; D: TRBD2; DNA: TGTGCCAGCAGCGGAACCGGGACTAGGTTTCACAATGAGCAGTACTTC; CDR3: CASSGTGTRFHNEQYF
J: TRBJ2-1; size: NA; length: 12; V: TRBV29-1; D: NA; DNA: TGCAGCATACAGGGCATCGACAATGAGCAGTTCTTC; CDR3: CSIQGIDNEQFF
J: TRBJ2-5; size: NA; length: 12; V: TRBV2; D: NA; DNA: TGTGCCAGCAGTGAGACCCAAGAGACCCAGTACTTC; CDR3: CASSETQETQYF
J: TRBJ2-5; size: few; length: 14; V: TRBV5-1; D: TRBD2; DNA: TGCGCCAGCAGACCCTTAGCGGGACAAGAGACCCAGTACTTC; CDR3: CASRPLAGQETQYF
J: TRBJ2-6; size: few; length: 16; V: TRBV27; D: NA; DNA: TGTGCCAGCCGCTACCTGGCCAGCTCTGGGGCCAACGTCCTGACTTTC; CDR3: CASRYLASSGANVLTF
J: TRBJ2-5; size: NA; length: 13; V: TRBV15; D: NA; DNA: TGTGCCACCAGCAGAGCCAGTGGGGAGACCCAGTACTTC; CDR3: CATSRASGETQYF